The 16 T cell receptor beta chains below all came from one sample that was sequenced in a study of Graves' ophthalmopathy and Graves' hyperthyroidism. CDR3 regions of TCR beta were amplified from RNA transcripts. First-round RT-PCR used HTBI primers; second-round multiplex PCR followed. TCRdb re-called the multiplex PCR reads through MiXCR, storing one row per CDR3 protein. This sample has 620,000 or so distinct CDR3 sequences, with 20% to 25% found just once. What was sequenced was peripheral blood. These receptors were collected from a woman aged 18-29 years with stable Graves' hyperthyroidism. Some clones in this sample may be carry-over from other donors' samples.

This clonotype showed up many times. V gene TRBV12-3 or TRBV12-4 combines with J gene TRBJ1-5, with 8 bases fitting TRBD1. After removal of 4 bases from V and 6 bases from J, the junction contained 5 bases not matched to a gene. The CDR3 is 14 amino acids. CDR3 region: CASSSQGAAQPQHF. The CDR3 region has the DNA TGTGCCAGCAGTTCGCAGGGGGCGGCTCAGCCCCAGCATTTT.

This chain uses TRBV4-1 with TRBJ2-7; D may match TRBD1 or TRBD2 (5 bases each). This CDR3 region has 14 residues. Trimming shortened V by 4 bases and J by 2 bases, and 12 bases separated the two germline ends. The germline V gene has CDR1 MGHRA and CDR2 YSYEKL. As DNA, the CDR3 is TGCGCCAGCAGCCTCCGGGACGGTACCTACGAGCAGTACTTC. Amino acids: CASSLRDGTYEQYF.

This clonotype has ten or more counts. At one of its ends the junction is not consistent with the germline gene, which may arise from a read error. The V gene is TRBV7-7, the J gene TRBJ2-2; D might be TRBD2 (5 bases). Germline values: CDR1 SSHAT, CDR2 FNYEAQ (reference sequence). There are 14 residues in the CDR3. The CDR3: CASSLGHGAGELFF. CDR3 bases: TGTGCTAGCAGCTTAGGGCACGGGGCCGGGGAGCTGTTTTTT.

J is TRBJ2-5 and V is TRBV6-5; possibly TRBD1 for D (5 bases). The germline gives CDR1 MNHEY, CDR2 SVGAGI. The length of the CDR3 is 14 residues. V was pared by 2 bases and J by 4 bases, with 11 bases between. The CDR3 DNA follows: TGTGCCAGCAGTTACGACCTTCAGGGAGAGACCCAGTACTTC. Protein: CASSYDLQGETQYF.

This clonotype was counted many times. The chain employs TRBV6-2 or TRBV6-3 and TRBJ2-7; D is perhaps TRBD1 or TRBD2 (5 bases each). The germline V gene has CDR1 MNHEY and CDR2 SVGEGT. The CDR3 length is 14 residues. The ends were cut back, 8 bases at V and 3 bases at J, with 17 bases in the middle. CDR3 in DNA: TGTGCCAGCTTGCGTCGGGGCTCATTCTACGAGCAGTACTTC. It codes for CASLRRGSFYEQYF.

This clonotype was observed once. The CDR3 DNA follows: TGTGCCAGCAGCTCACAGGGGGCAAGGTTTGGGGAGCAGTACTTC. It codes for CASSSQGARFGEQYF. This sequence joins TRBV7-9 and TRBJ2-7, with 9 bases matching TRBD1. CDR1 is SEHNR and CDR2 is FQNEAQ in the germline V gene (reference sequence). This CDR3 spans 15 amino acids. J gave up 7 bases and V 4 bases, and 11 bases lay outside the gene matches.

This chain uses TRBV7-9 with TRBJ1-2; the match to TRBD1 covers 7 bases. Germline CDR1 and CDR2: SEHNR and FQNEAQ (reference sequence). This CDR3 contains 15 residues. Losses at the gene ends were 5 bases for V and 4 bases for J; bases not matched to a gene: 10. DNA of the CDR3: TGTGCCAGCAGCCAGCCGGGACAGAGTCTCTATGGCTACACCTTC. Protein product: CASSQPGQSLYGYTF.

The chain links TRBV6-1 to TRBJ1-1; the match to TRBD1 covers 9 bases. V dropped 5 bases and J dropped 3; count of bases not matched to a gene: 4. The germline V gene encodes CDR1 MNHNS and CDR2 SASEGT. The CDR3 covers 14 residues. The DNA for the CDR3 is TGTGCCAGCAGTCCAACAGGGGGCCACACTGAAGCTTTCTTT. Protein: CASSPTGGHTEAFF.

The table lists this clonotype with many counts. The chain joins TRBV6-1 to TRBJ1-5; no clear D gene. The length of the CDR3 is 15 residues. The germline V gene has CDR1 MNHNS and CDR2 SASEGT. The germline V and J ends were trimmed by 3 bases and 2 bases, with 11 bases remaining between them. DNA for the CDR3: TGTGCCAGCAGTGAGGTGGGCAGCCGCAATCAGCCCCAGCATTTT. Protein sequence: CASSEVGSRNQPQHF.

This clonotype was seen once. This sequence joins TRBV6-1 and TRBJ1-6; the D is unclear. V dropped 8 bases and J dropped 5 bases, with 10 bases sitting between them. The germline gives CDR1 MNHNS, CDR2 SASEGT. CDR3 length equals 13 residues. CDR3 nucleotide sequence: TGTGCCAGCTCGGCAGCGGATAATTCACCCCTCCACTTT. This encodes CASSAADNSPLHF.

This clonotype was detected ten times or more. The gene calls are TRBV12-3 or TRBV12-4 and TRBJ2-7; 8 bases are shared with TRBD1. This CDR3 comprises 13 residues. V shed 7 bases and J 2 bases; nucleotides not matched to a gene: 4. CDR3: CASTAGGPYEQYF. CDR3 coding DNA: TGTGCCAGCACAGCAGGGGGCCCCTACGAGCAGTACTTC.

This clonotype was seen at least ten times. In DNA, the CDR3 is TGTGCCAGCAGTGACAGGGGGCAGAACACTGAAGCTTTCTTT. Amino acids: CASSDRGQNTEAFF. The rearrangement joins TRBV28 to TRBJ1-1; 10 bases map to TRBD1. There are 14 residues in the CDR3. J gave up 1 base and V 5 bases, and 1 base lay outside the gene matches. Germline CDR1 is MDHEN and CDR2 is SYDVKM.

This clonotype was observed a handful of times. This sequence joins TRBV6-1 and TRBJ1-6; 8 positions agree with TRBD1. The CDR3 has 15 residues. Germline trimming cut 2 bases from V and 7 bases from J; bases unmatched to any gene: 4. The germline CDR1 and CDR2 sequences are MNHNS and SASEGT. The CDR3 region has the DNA TGTGCCAGCAGTGAAAAACAGGGGGACAATTCACCCCTCCACTTT. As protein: CASSEKQGDNSPLHF.

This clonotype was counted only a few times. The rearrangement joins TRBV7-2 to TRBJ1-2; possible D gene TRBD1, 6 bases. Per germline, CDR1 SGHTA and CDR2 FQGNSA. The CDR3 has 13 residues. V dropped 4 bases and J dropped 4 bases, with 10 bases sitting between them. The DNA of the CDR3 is TGTGCCAGCAGCTCCTGGACAGCCTATGGCTACACCTTC. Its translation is CASSSWTAYGYTF.

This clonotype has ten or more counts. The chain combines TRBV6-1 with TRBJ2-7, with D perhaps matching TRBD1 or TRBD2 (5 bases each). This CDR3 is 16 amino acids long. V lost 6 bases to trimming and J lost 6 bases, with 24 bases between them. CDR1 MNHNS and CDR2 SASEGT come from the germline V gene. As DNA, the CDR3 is TGTGCCAGCAGACGAAATTGGGACGCCTCTTTTGGCGAGCAGTACTTC. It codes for CASRRNWDASFGEQYF.

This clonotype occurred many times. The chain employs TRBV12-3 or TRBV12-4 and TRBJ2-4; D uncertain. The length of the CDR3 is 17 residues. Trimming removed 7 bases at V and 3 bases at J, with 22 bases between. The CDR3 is CASNTNGPQWGKNIQYF. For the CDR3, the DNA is TGTGCCAGCAATACTAACGGCCCCCAATGGGGCAAAAACATTCAGTACTTC.